Listed below are T cell receptor beta chains from one sample, sequenced in a study of cytomegalovirus exposure and HLA in healthy donors. The data were produced by immunoSEQ multiplex PCR, yet TCRdb's version contains in-frame clones alone and is incomplete. This repertoire includes 200,000 to 250,000 clones. The sample comprised PBMCs. Source of these receptors: a woman aged 30 to 39 in good health and CMV-seropositive. CDR3s include the opening cysteine and the closing phenylalanine or tryptophan. Fields, in order: V gene, J gene, D gene, CDR3 protein, CDR3 DNA. The D gene is left open where the match is weak.

TRBV18	TRBJ1-2	NA	CASSHRAGYTF	TGTGCCAGCTCTCACAGGGCTGGCTACACCTTC
TRBV7-8	TRBJ2-6	NA	CASSRTVPGGANVLTF	TGTGCCAGCAGCCGGACAGTGCCCGGTGGGGCCAACGTCCTGACTTTC
TRBV2	TRBJ1-5	NA	CASSNRENQPQHF	TGTGCCAGCAGTAACAGGGAGAATCAGCCCCAGCATTTT
TRBV5-1	TRBJ1-1	NA	CASSLLGGTEAFF	TGCGCCAGCAGCTTGCTGGGAGGGACTGAAGCTTTCTTT
TRBV5-1	TRBJ2-5	TRBD1	CASSWDSQETQYF	TGCGCCAGCAGCTGGGACAGCCAAGAGACCCAGTACTTC
TRBV7-7	TRBJ2-5	NA	CASSPTGREEETQYF	TGTGCCAGCAGCCCGACAGGGCGGGAGGAAGAGACCCAGTACTTC
TRBV19	TRBJ2-7	TRBD1	CASSRGHPDEQYF	TGTGCCAGTTCAAGGGGGCACCCCGACGAGCAGTACTTC
TRBV7-9	TRBJ1-1	NA	CASSLRKGDTEAFF	TGTGCCAGCAGCTTAAGAAAGGGAGACACTGAAGCTTTCTTT
TRBV21-1	TRBJ2-7	NA	CASSKVRGQYF	TGTGCCAGCAGCAAAGTTCGCGGGCAGTACTTC
TRBV10-1	TRBJ2-7	TRBD2	CASSPSGGTSYEQYF	TGCGCCAGCAGCCCTAGCGGGGGCACCTCCTACGAGCAGTACTTC
TRBV7-6	TRBJ1-5	NA	CASSLYDSSYSNQPQHF	TGTGCCAGCAGCTTGTACGACAGTTCATATAGCAATCAGCCCCAGCATTTT
TRBV5-1	TRBJ2-2	TRBD1	CASSSQGAGELFF	TGCGCCAGCAGCTCCCAGGGGGCGGGGGAGCTGTTTTTT
TRBV7-2	TRBJ2-1	NA	CASSSRRGGSEQFF	TGTGCCAGCAGCTCCAGGAGGGGGGGTAGTGAGCAGTTCTTC
TRBV5-1	TRBJ1-4	NA	CASSWGMGASNEKLFF	TGCGCCAGCAGCTGGGGTATGGGGGCCTCTAATGAAAAACTGTTTTTT
TRBV30	TRBJ2-2	NA	CAWSVQGSGTGELFF	TGTGCCTGGAGTGTACAGGGCTCGGGGACCGGGGAGCTGTTTTTT
TRBV2	TRBJ1-1	NA	CASSEGWAGNTEAFF	TGTGCCAGCAGTGAAGGGTGGGCAGGGAACACTGAAGCTTTCTTT
TRBV5-1	TRBJ2-1	TRBD2	CASSLGGEGYNEQFF	TGCGCCAGCAGCTTGGGGGGGGAGGGGTACAATGAGCAGTTCTTC
TRBV18	TRBJ2-2	NA	CASSSLGDTGELFF	TGTGCCAGCTCATCACTTGGAGACACCGGGGAGCTGTTTTTT
TRBV10-3	TRBJ1-5	NA	CAISEAGSNPPAQHF	TGTGCCATCAGTGAGGCAGGGTCCAATCCCCCGGCCCAGCATTTT
TRBV28	TRBJ2-1	TRBD1	CASSPAGQGGRNEQFF	TGTGCCAGCAGCCCTGCGGGACAGGGGGGGAGGAATGAGCAGTTCTTC
TRBV5-1	TRBJ1-1	NA	CASSPRGDTEAFF	TGCGCCAGCAGCCCAAGAGGAGACACTGAAGCTTTCTTT
TRBV7-2	TRBJ2-1	NA	CASSLDVLNEQFF	TGTGCCAGCAGCTTAGATGTACTTAATGAGCAGTTCTTC
TRBV5-4	TRBJ2-7	TRBD2	CASSLPSGGGFNYEQYF	TGTGCCAGCAGCTTGCCCAGCGGGGGGGGGTTTAACTACGAGCAGTACTTC
TRBV4-3	TRBJ2-7	TRBD2	CASSQDTTSSSYEQYF	TGCGCCAGCAGCCAAGATACGACTAGCTCCTCCTACGAGCAGTACTTC
TRBV18	TRBJ2-7	TRBD1	CASSPPSTGASYYEQYF	TGTGCCAGCTCACCACCGTCGACAGGGGCCTCCTACTACGAGCAGTACTTC
TRBV6-6	TRBJ2-5	NA	CASKLGPDQETQYF	TGTGCCAGCAAACTAGGCCCCGACCAAGAGACCCAGTACTTC
TRBV28	TRBJ2-3	NA	CASSLVISTDTQYF	TGTGCCAGCAGTTTAGTAATCAGCACAGATACGCAGTATTTT
TRBV10-3	TRBJ2-1	TRBD2	CAISGTSEANEQFF	TGTGCCATCAGTGGGACTAGCGAGGCGAATGAGCAGTTCTTC
TRBV18	TRBJ1-3	TRBD1	CASSPGTGGSGNTIYF	TGTGCCAGCTCACCCGGGACAGGGGGCTCTGGAAACACCATATATTTT
TRBV19	TRBJ2-2	TRBD2	CASSIMSGRAKNTGELFF	TGTGCCAGTAGTATCATGAGCGGGAGGGCGAAGAACACCGGGGAGCTGTTTTTT
TRBV5-1	TRBJ2-7	NA	CASSLAGDNSYEQYF	TGCGCCAGCAGCTTGGCCGGGGACAACTCCTACGAGCAGTACTTC
TRBV29-1	TRBJ2-5	NA	CSVRSPEMERETQYF	TGCAGCGTTCGTTCACCAGAGATGGAGCGAGAGACCCAGTACTTC
TRBV28	TRBJ2-7	TRBD2	CASSPPTSGSFDEQYF	TGTGCCAGCAGCCCTCCGACTAGCGGGAGTTTCGACGAGCAGTACTTC
TRBV7-9	TRBJ2-3	NA	CASSSHRTDTQYF	TGTGCCAGCAGCTCCCACAGGACAGATACGCAGTATTTT
TRBV4-3	TRBJ2-3	TRBD1	CASSRGQGWGGTQYF	TGCGCCAGCAGCCGAGGACAGGGGTGGGGGGGTACGCAGTATTTT
TRBV6-1	TRBJ2-3	NA	CASSAKRVSTDTQYF	TGTGCCAGCAGTGCCAAGCGGGTTAGCACAGATACGCAGTATTTT
TRBV2	TRBJ2-7	NA	CASSRGSNEQYF	TGTGCCAGCTCCCGGGGGAGCAACGAGCAGTACTTC